The 20 T cell receptor beta chains presented below share a single source sample, sequenced in a study of neoadjuvant anti-PD-1 for oral cavity cancer. Profiling relied on immunoSEQ multiplex PCR, and the TCRdb table lists in-frame clones only, not all of them. The sample gives 6,000 to 9,000 clones, approximately 70% of which show up once; 3.3% is in the top ten. Time point noted: after neoadjuvant nivolumab, at surgical resection. The sample was PBMCs, taken after nivolumab (anti-PD-1) treatment. These receptors were obtained from a person aged 35-80 years with oral cavity squamous cell carcinoma.

The gene calls are TRBV9 and TRBJ1-1; D is unresolved. Trimming removed 0 bases at V and 4 bases at J, with 13 bases between. This CDR3 is 15 amino acids long. Germline-derived CDR1 and CDR2 are SGDLS and YYNGEE. Written as DNA, the CDR3 is TGTGCCAGCAGCGTAGGTATCCAGGATTTCACTGAAGCTTTCTTT. Protein product: CASSVGIQDFTEAFF. The whole variable domain, filled in from reference TRBV9 and TRBJ1-1, reads DSGVTQTPKHLITATGQRVTLRCSPRSGDLSVYWYQQSLDQGLQFLIQYYNGEERAKGNILERFSAQQFPDLHSELNLSSLELGDSALYFCASSVGIQDFTEAFFGQGTRLTVV.

J is TRBJ2-5 and V is TRBV10-1, with D uncertain. CDR3 length: 12 residues. Per germline, CDR1 WNHNN and CDR2 SYGVQD (reference sequence). V lost 4 bases and J lost 3, with 6 bases in between. The CDR3 loop reads CASSGSEETQYF. The CDR3 nucleotides read TGCGCCAGCAGTGGTTCGGAAGAGACCCAGTACTTC.

CDR3: CASSYLIEKLFF. Here the CDR3 DNA reads TGTGCCAGCAGCTACCTAATTGAAAAACTGTTTTTT. V gene TRBV7-9 combines with J gene TRBJ1-4; D is unclear. Germline CDR1 SEHNR, CDR2 FQNEAQ (reference sequence). The germline V and J ends were trimmed by 4 bases and 7 bases, with 7 bases remaining between them. There are 12 residues in the CDR3.

The V gene is TRBV7-9, the J gene TRBJ2-1; either TRBD1 or TRBD2 may supply D (5 bases each). The germline gives CDR1 SEHNR, CDR2 FQNEAQ (reference sequence). V lost 2 bases and J lost 0, with 11 bases in between. The CDR3 has 16 residues. CDR3 protein: CASSLNRGPSYNEQFF. The CDR3 DNA reads TGTGCCAGCAGCTTAAACCGGGGACCCTCCTACAATGAGCAGTTCTTC.

A few counts support this clone. Here the CDR3 DNA reads TGTGCCAGCAGTTATGGTTCCGATCCAGGACAGCCCCAGCATTTT. Translation: CASSYGSDPGQPQHF. The J gene is TRBJ1-5, the V gene TRBV6-6, with unresolved D. V was cut by 3 bases and J by 7 bases, with 16 bases left in between. Germline CDR1 reads MNHNY; CDR2 reads SVGAGI (reference sequence). The CDR3 contains 15 residues.

This clone has a single count. The chain couples TRBV5-1 to TRBJ1-2; D may be TRBD1 (5 bases). Germline CDR1 reads SGHRS; CDR2 reads YFSETQ. The germline V and J ends were trimmed by 4 bases and 4 bases, with 8 bases remaining between them. The CDR3 is made up of 12 amino acids. The CDR3 sequence is CASSPDSYGYTF. The DNA of the CDR3 is TGCGCCAGCAGCCCAGACAGCTATGGCTACACCTTC.

The rearrangement joins TRBV5-4 to TRBJ2-1, with 13 bases that match TRBD2. Looked up from germline, CDR1 is SGHNT and CDR2 is YYREEE (reference sequence). V lost 0 bases, J lost 9 bases, and 6 bases stayed unmatched. The length of the CDR3 is 16 residues. The chain's CDR3 is CASSLGGLAGVTEQFF. CDR3 in DNA: TGTGCCAGCAGCTTGGGTGGACTAGCGGGGGTGACTGAGCAGTTCTTC.

The chain combines TRBV13 with TRBJ2-5, with 9 nucleotides matching TRBD1. Germline CDR1 is PRHDT and CDR2 is FYEKMQ (reference sequence). The CDR3 sequence is 14 residues long. Unmatched junction bases numbered 3, after V lost 3 bases and J lost 4 bases. The CDR3 is CASSFTGGGETQYF. The CDR3 region has the DNA TGTGCCAGCAGCTTCACAGGGGGCGGAGAGACCCAGTACTTC. The entire variable domain, with the rest obtained from reference TRBV13 and TRBJ2-5, is as follows: AAGVIQSPRHLIKEKRETATLKCYPIPRHDTVYWYQQGPGQDPQFLISFYEKMQSDKGSIPDRFSAQQFSDYHSELNMSSLELGDSALYFCASSFTGGGETQYFGPGTRLLVL.

This clone was observed a single time. V is TRBV4-2 and J is TRBJ2-7; 8 bases match TRBD1. The CDR3 totals 17 residues. CDR1 and CDR2 from the germline V gene are LGHNA and YNFKEQ. V was pared by 3 bases and J by 4 bases, with 14 bases of the junction left unmatched. The CDR3 DNA is TGTGCCAGCAGCCATGCTAAGGACAGGGCCGAAAGATACGAGCAGTACTTC. This gives the protein CASSHAKDRAERYEQYF.

The chain couples TRBV7-6 to TRBJ1-4; D is undetermined. The germline V gene has CDR1 SGHVS and CDR2 FNYEAQ. V was clipped by 1 base and J by 7 bases, with 22 bases between them. This CDR3 has 18 amino acids. CDR3 sequence: CASSLGESTGSRGEKLFF. The CDR3 bases are TGTGCCAGCAGCTTAGGAGAGAGTACCGGGTCCCGGGGTGAAAAACTGTTTTTT.

This chain uses TRBV5-1 with TRBJ1-1; 10 positions match TRBD1. The CDR3 is 15 residues long. V lost 0 bases to trimming and J lost 5 bases; unmatched junction nucleotides: 4. The germline V gene encodes CDR1 SGHRS and CDR2 YFSETQ. Here the CDR3 DNA reads TGCGCCAGCAGCTTGGAGGACAGGGGGAGGACTGAAGCTTTCTTT. Its protein is CASSLEDRGRTEAFF.

This chain uses TRBV9 with TRBJ2-3; 8 nucleotides match TRBD2. The CDR3 sequence is 14 residues long. CDR1 SGDLS and CDR2 YYNGEE come from the germline V gene. With 5 bases clipped from V and 4 bases from J, the junction kept 6 bases outside the gene matches. The DNA of the CDR3 is TGTGCCAGCAGTCAGAGCGGGGGCCCAGATACGCAGTATTTT. Amino acids: CASSQSGGPDTQYF.

This clone came up once. This chain links TRBV7-9 with TRBJ2-4; D call uncertain. The CDR3 length is 16 residues. Germline CDR1 SEHNR, CDR2 FQNEAQ (reference sequence). V shed 4 bases and J shed 3 bases, with 16 bases lying between them. CDR3 protein: CASSSLVGSGKNIQYF. The CDR3 DNA reads TGTGCCAGCAGCTCCCTCGTGGGGTCGGGCAAAAACATTCAGTACTTC.

In nucleotides, the CDR3 is TGCGCCAGCAGTCCTGTAGTCACCGGGGAGCTGTTTTTT. This codes for CASSPVVTGELFF. V usage is TRBV5-1 and J usage is TRBJ2-2; D is unclear. CDR1 is SGHRS, CDR2 YFSETQ, per germline. V was trimmed by 5 bases and J by 4 bases, leaving 9 bases between them. The CDR3 is 13 amino acids.

This clone showed up just a few times. The J gene is TRBJ1-6, the V gene TRBV7-6; no clear D. Trimming stripped 5 bases from V and 6 bases from J, with 8 bases between. The CDR3 loop spans 13 amino acids. CDR1 and CDR2 (germline): SGHVS, FNYEAQ. The CDR3 sequence: CASSPVPNSPLHF. The DNA of the CDR3 is TGTGCCAGCAGCCCCGTCCCTAATTCACCCCTCCACTTT. Based on the CDR3 plus reference TRBV7-6 and TRBJ1-6, the full variable domain is GAGVSQSPRYKVTKRGQDVALRCDPISGHVSLYWYRQALGQGPEFLTYFNYEAQQDKSGLPNDRFSAERPEGSISTLTIQRTEQRDSAMYRCASSPVPNSPLHFGNGTRLTVT.

The V and J genes are TRBV28 and TRBJ1-2, with TRBD1 matching over 9 bases. The CDR3 is made up of 15 amino acids. The germline V gene has CDR1 MDHEN and CDR2 SYDVKM. Trimming cost V 5 bases and J 4 bases; bases outside gene matches: 8. CDR3 nucleotides: TGTGCCAGCAGTCTCCATACAGGGGGCAGCTATGGCTACACCTTC. The encoded protein is CASSLHTGGSYGYTF.

V gene TRBV6-1 combines with J gene TRBJ2-1; tentative D call: TRBD2 (6 bases). Germline-derived CDR1 and CDR2 are MNHNS and SASEGT. The CDR3 has 15 amino acids. With 6 bases removed from V and 0 bases from J, the gap between germline ends came to 12 bases. The CDR3 DNA reads as TGTGCCAGCAGCCGGGACTCGAACTCCTACAATGAGCAGTTCTTC. This encodes CASSRDSNSYNEQFF.

The chain employs TRBV6-5 and TRBJ1-6; 9 nucleotides align to TRBD1. The V gene's germline CDR1 is MNHEY and CDR2 SVGAGI. V lost 5 bases and J lost 14; bases outside the gene matches: 10. This CDR3 has 14 residues. The chain's CDR3 is CASSIEGQGLSLHF. The DNA of the CDR3 is TGTGCCAGCAGTATAGAGGGACAGGGATTATCCCTCCACTTT.

V and J are TRBV18 and TRBJ1-1, with 7 bases aligning to TRBD1. V shed 3 bases, J shed 3 bases, and the junction held 1 base outside the gene matches. The CDR3 length is 13 residues. Germline-derived CDR1 and CDR2 are KGHSH and LQKENI. The CDR3, as DNA: TGTGCCAGCTCACCCCAGGGGGACACTGAAGCTTTCTTT. Translated: CASSPQGDTEAFF.

This clone was seen a handful of times. This chain links TRBV7-9 with TRBJ1-1; a weak D match, TRBD1 (5 bases). V was trimmed by 2 bases and J by 5 bases, leaving 15 bases between them. This CDR3 region has 15 residues. The germline V gene has CDR1 SEHNR and CDR2 FQNEAQ (reference sequence). CDR3 sequence: CASSLQFPGETEAFF. In DNA form, the CDR3 reads TGTGCCAGCAGCTTACAATTTCCGGGGGAAACTGAAGCTTTCTTT.